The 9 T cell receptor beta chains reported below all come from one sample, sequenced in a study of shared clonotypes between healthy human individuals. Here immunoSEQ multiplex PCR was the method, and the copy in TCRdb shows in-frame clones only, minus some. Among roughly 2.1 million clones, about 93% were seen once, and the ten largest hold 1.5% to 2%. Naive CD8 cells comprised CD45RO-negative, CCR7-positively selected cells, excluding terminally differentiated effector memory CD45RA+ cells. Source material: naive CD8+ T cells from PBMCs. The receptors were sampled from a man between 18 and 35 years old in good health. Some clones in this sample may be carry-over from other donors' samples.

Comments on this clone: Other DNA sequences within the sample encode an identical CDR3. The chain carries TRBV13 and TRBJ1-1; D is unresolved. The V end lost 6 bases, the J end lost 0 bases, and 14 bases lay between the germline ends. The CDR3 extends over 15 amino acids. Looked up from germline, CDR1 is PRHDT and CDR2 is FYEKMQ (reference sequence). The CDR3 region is CASSLSQSLNTEAFF. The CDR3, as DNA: TGTGCCAGCAGTCTATCACAGAGCCTGAACACTGAAGCTTTCTTT.

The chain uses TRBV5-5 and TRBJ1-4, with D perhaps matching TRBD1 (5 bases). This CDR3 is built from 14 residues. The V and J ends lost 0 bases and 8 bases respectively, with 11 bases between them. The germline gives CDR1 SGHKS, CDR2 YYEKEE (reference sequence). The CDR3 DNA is TGTGCCAGCAGCTTGGTCAGGGTAGGGGAAAAACTGTTTTTT. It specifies CASSLVRVGEKLFF.

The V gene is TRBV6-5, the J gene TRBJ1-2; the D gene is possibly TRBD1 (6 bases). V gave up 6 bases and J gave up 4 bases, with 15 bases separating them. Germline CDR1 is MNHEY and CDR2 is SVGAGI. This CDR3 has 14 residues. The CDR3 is CASRLSGTSYGYTF. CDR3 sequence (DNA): TGTGCCAGCAGGCTATCCGGGACAAGCTATGGCTACACCTTC.

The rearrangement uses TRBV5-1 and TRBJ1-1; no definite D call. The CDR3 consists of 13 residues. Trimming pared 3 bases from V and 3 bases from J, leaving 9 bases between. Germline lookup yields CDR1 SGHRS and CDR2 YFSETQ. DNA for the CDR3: TGCGCCAGCAGCTCGAGCGGCCACACTGAAGCTTTCTTT. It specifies CASSSSGHTEAFF.

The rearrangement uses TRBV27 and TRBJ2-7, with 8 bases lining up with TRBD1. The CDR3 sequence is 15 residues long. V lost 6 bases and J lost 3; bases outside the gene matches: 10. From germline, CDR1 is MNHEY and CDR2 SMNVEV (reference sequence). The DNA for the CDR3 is TGTGCCAGCAGGACTATCGGGACAGGCATCTACGAGCAGTACTTC. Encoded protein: CASRTIGTGIYEQYF.

The chain's CDR3 is CASSPREYVGSNYGYTF. CDR3 bases: TGTGCCAGCAGCCCAAGAGAGTATGTGGGTTCTAACTATGGCTACACCTTC. This chain connects TRBV7-6 to TRBJ1-2; D is ambiguous. V dropped 5 bases and J dropped 0 bases, with 19 bases sitting between them. CDR1 is SGHVS and CDR2 is FNYEAQ in the germline V gene. This CDR3 region has 17 residues.

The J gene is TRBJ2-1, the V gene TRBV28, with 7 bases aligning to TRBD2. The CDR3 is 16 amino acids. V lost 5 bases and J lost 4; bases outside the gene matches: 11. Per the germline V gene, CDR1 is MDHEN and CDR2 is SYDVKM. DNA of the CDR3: TGTGCCAGCAGTACCTACCGGGAGGTTGGGTACAATGAGCAGTTCTTC. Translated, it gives CASSTYREVGYNEQFF.

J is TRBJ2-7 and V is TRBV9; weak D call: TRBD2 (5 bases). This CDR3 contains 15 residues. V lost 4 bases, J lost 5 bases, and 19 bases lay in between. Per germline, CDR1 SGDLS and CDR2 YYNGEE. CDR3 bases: TGTGCCAGCAGCCCCGGAGGAAGGCTAGCCGACGAGCAGTACTTC. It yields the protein CASSPGGRLADEQYF.

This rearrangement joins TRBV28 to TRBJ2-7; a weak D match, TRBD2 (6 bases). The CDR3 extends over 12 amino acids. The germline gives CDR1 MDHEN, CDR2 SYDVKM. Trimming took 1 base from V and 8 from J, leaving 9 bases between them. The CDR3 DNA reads TGTGCCAGCAGTTTATTCGGGGGTAAGCAGTACTTC. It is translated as CASSLFGGKQYF.